This section outlines one T cell receptor (beta chain) sequence together with its context. These data belong to a study of OX40 agonist ivuxolimab in advanced cancers. The data were produced by immunoSEQ multiplex PCR, yet TCRdb's version contains in-frame clones alone and is incomplete. This table has 20,000 to 25,000 clones, over 65% appearing once. This CDR3 has 16 amino acids. The V segment lost 0 bases and the J segment 4 bases; nucleotides outside the gene matches: 10. CDR1 and CDR2 (germline): GTSNPN, SVGIG (reference sequence). The sequence derives from an adult with an advanced solid tumor such as melanoma, head and neck, liver or kidney cancer. V gene TRBV30 combines with J gene TRBJ2-5; 8 bases are shared with TRBD2. Sequenced material: CD4+ or CD8+ T cells sorted from blood, taken in a trial of the OX40 agonist ivuxolimab. CDR3 loop: CAWSVGIAGSRETQYF. In DNA, the CDR3 is TGTGCCTGGAGTGTTGGGATAGCGGGATCTCGAGAGACCCAGTACTTC.